These T cell receptor beta chains were read from a single sample in a study. TCRdb reanalysed the 5' RACE reads using MiXCR and keeps one entry per CDR3 protein. In the table there are approximately 47,000 distinct CDR3 sequences, around a quarter of which are singletons. Sequencing was performed on naive CD4+ T cells sorted from blood. These receptors were taken from a female donor with breast cancer. Both conserved end residues are part of each CDR3. The D gene is left open where the match is weak. Rows give clone size only sometimes, using once, few, many, or a class for an expanded clone.

length: 14
D: -
J: TRBJ1-1
size: few
V: TRBV6-2/TRBV6-3
CDR3: CASSSRTSNTKAFF
DNA: TGTGCCAGCAGTTCGCGGACGTCAAACACTAAAGCTTTCTTT

length: 12
D: -
J: TRBJ2-3
size: many
V: TRBV7-8
CDR3: CASSPTFNTQYF
DNA: TGTGCCAGCAGCCCGACATTTAATACGCAGTATTTT

length: 17
D: TRBD2
J: TRBJ2-3
size: once
V: TRBV24-1
CDR3: CATSDWKTSGSTDTQYF
DNA: TGTGCCACCAGTGATTGGAAGACTAGCGGGAGCACAGATACGCAGTATTTT

length: 13
D: -
J: TRBJ2-1
size: few
V: TRBV20-1
CDR3: CSARATKLTEQFF
DNA: TGCAGTGCTAGAGCGACAAAACTGACTGAGCAGTTCTTC

length: 14
D: -
J: TRBJ1-1
size: many
V: TRBV5-1
CDR3: CASSLNVENTEAFF
DNA: TGCGCCAGCAGCTTGAACGTGGAGAACACTGAAGCTTTCTTT

length: 12
D: TRBD1
J: TRBJ2-7
size: -
V: TRBV7-9
CDR3: CASNRGECEQYF
DNA: TGTGCCAGCAACAGGGGAGAGTGCGAGCAGTACTTC

length: 13
D: -
J: TRBJ2-5
size: -
V: TRBV6-2/TRBV6-3
CDR3: CASSYPATETQYF
DNA: TGTGCCAGCAGTTACCCAGCCACGGAGACCCAGTACTTC

length: 16
D: -
J: TRBJ2-6
size: -
V: TRBV24-1
CDR3: CATGDPDGSGANVLTF
DNA: TGTGCCACCGGTGACCCCGACGGCTCTGGGGCCAACGTCCTGACTTTC

length: 15
D: TRBD1
J: TRBJ2-2
size: -
V: TRBV6-6
CDR3: CASSTQGVKTGELFF
DNA: TGTGCCAGCAGCACCCAGGGGGTCAAAACCGGGGAGCTGTTTTTT

length: 15
D: TRBD1
J: TRBJ1-5
size: -
V: TRBV6-1
CDR3: CASSERGRSNQPQHF
DNA: TGTGCCAGCAGTGAAAGGGGGCGCAGCAATCAGCCCCAGCATTTT

length: 13
D: -
J: TRBJ2-1
size: -
V: TRBV19
CDR3: CARSRGECNEQFF
DNA: TGTGCCAGGAGCAGGGGCGAGTGCAATGAGCAGTTCTTC

length: 15
D: TRBD2
J: TRBJ2-1
size: few
V: TRBV10-3
CDR3: CATSLGTSDLHEQFF
DNA: TGTGCCACCTCTCTTGGGACTAGCGACCTCCATGAGCAGTTCTTC

length: 15
D: TRBD1
J: TRBJ1-2
size: -
V: TRBV20-1
CDR3: CSARPPTGPLVGYTF
DNA: TGCAGTGCTAGACCCCCGACAGGGCCGCTAGTTGGCTACACCTTC

length: 14
D: TRBD1
J: TRBJ1-6
size: -
V: TRBV20-1
CDR3: CSARQGENNSPLHF
DNA: TGCAGTGCTCGGCAGGGGGAAAATAATTCACCCCTCCACTTT

length: 14
D: -
J: TRBJ1-4
size: -
V: TRBV7-2
CDR3: CASSFTGYNGKLFF
DNA: TGTGCCAGCAGCTTCACAGGGTATAATGGAAAACTGTTTTTT

length: 16
D: TRBD2
J: TRBJ2-1
size: few
V: TRBV3-1
CDR3: CASSQEEKRGGIEQFF
DNA: TGTGCCAGCAGCCAAGAGGAGAAGCGGGGGGGCATTGAGCAGTTCTTC

length: 15
D: TRBD1
J: TRBJ2-1
size: -
V: TRBV12-3/TRBV12-4
CDR3: CASSLETGGRNEQFF
DNA: TGTGCCAGCAGTTTAGAGACAGGGGGCCGCAATGAGCAGTTCTTC

length: 15
D: -
J: TRBJ2-1
size: few
V: TRBV5-1
CDR3: CASSLEDSSYNEQFF
DNA: TGCGCCAGCAGCTTGGAAGACAGCTCCTACAATGAGCAGTTCTTC

length: 15
D: TRBD1
J: TRBJ1-6
size: many
V: TRBV12-3/TRBV12-4
CDR3: CASSWRDRGVSPLHF
DNA: TGTGCCAGCAGTTGGAGGGACAGGGGGGTTTCACCCCTCCACTTT

length: 13
D: TRBD1
J: TRBJ2-1
size: once
V: TRBV15
CDR3: CATSRVQGNEQFF
DNA: TGTGCCACCAGCAGAGTACAGGGGAATGAGCAGTTCTTC

length: 14
D: TRBD2
J: TRBJ2-7
size: -
V: TRBV7-3
CDR3: CASSSSGRAGEQYF
DNA: TGTGCCAGCAGCTCCAGCGGGAGGGCGGGCGAGCAGTACTTC

length: 14
D: -
J: TRBJ2-5
size: few
V: TRBV5-1
CDR3: CASSLETVQETQYF
DNA: TGCGCCAGCAGCTTGGAGACAGTCCAAGAGACCCAGTACTTC

length: 14
D: TRBD1
J: TRBJ1-4
size: -
V: TRBV20-1
CDR3: CSARGGQGGGKLFF
DNA: TGCAGTGCTAGAGGCGGACAGGGGGGGGGAAAACTGTTTTTT

length: 16
D: -
J: TRBJ2-1
size: medium-sized
V: TRBV7-2
CDR3: CASSLASGVHYNEQFF
DNA: TGTGCCAGCAGCTTAGCGTCCGGAGTTCACTACAATGAGCAGTTCTTC

length: 10
D: -
J: TRBJ1-5
size: -
V: TRBV21-1
CDR3: CASKGQPQHF
DNA: TGTGCCAGCAAAGGTCAGCCCCAGCATTTT

length: 14
D: -
J: TRBJ2-5
size: -
V: TRBV7-9
CDR3: CASSLFAGKETQYF
DNA: TGTGCCAGCAGCCTATTCGCGGGGAAAGAGACCCAGTACTTC

length: 14
D: TRBD1
J: TRBJ1-6
size: -
V: TRBV6-1
CDR3: CASSERQGNSPLHF
DNA: TGTGCCAGCAGTGAACGACAGGGAAATTCACCCCTCCACTTT

length: 13
D: -
J: TRBJ1-1
size: few
V: TRBV5-1
CDR3: CASSPTRAAEAFF
DNA: TGCGCCAGCAGCCCTACCAGGGCGGCTGAAGCTTTCTTT

length: 16
D: -
J: TRBJ1-6
size: few
V: TRBV28
CDR3: CASSPRGRDPNSPLHF
DNA: TGTGCCAGCAGCCCTCGTGGGAGGGATCCCAATTCACCCCTCCACTTT

length: 13
D: TRBD1
J: TRBJ2-7
size: -
V: TRBV29-1
CDR3: CSASQGHPYEQYF
DNA: TGCAGCGCTTCACAGGGGCACCCCTACGAGCAGTACTTC

length: 14
D: -
J: TRBJ2-2
size: few
V: TRBV4-3
CDR3: CASSREGGAGELFF
DNA: TGCGCCAGCAGCCGCGAGGGGGGGGCCGGGGAGCTGTTTTTT

length: 14
D: -
J: TRBJ1-1
size: -
V: TRBV5-1
CDR3: CASSLRQKNTEAFF
DNA: TGCGCCAGCAGCTTGAGGCAGAAGAACACTGAAGCTTTCTTT

length: 11
D: TRBD1
J: TRBJ2-7
size: -
V: TRBV3-1
CDR3: CASSHRDRQYF
DNA: TGTGCCAGCAGCCACCGGGACAGGCAGTACTTC

length: 15
D: -
J: TRBJ1-2
size: -
V: TRBV18
CDR3: CASSSTGPQAYGYTF
DNA: TGTGCCAGCTCATCCACGGGCCCCCAAGCATATGGCTACACCTTC

length: 11
D: -
J: TRBJ2-1
size: -
V: TRBV29-1
CDR3: CTVERYNEQFF
DNA: TGCACCGTTGAACGGTACAATGAGCAGTTCTTC

length: 14
D: -
J: TRBJ1-4
size: few
V: TRBV15
CDR3: CATSRGGVNEKLFF
DNA: TGTGCCACCAGCAGAGGAGGAGTTAATGAAAAACTGTTTTTT

length: 11
D: -
J: TRBJ2-7
size: many
V: TRBV4-1
CDR3: CASSSGEEQYF
DNA: TGCGCCAGCAGCTCGGGTGAGGAGCAGTACTTC

length: 15
D: TRBD1
J: TRBJ1-1
size: -
V: TRBV9
CDR3: CASSGGQGLDTEAFF
DNA: TGTGCCAGCAGCGGAGGACAGGGTTTGGACACTGAAGCTTTCTTT

length: 14
D: -
J: TRBJ2-1
size: few
V: TRBV6-1
CDR3: CASSEDVSYNEQFF
DNA: TGTGCCAGCAGTGAGGACGTCTCCTACAATGAGCAGTTCTTC

length: 15
D: TRBD2
J: TRBJ2-7
size: -
V: TRBV7-8
CDR3: CASSLAAGGFYEQYF
DNA: TGTGCCAGCAGCTTAGCGGCGGGGGGCTTCTACGAGCAGTACTTC

length: 14
D: TRBD2
J: TRBJ2-3
size: few
V: TRBV29-1
CDR3: CSATGLAGVDTQYF
DNA: TGCAGCGCCACTGGACTAGCGGGAGTAGATACGCAGTATTTT

length: 15
D: -
J: TRBJ1-5
size: -
V: TRBV9
CDR3: CASKGRPQGNQPQHF
DNA: TGTGCCAGCAAAGGACGGCCGCAAGGCAATCAGCCCCAGCATTTT

length: 13
D: -
J: TRBJ2-1
size: -
V: TRBV7-2
CDR3: CASSPIGFYEQFF
DNA: TGTGCCAGCAGCCCCATTGGATTCTATGAGCAGTTCTTC

length: 12
D: -
J: TRBJ1-6
size: -
V: TRBV20-1
CDR3: CSASDADSPLHF
DNA: TGCAGTGCTAGTGATGCAGATTCACCCCTCCACTTT

length: 14
D: TRBD2
J: TRBJ2-7
size: few
V: TRBV4-3
CDR3: CASSQNSGGLEQYF
DNA: TGCGCCAGCAGCCAAAATAGCGGGGGCCTCGAGCAGTACTTC